Presented here are 5 T cell receptor beta chains from one specimen sequenced in a study of CD8+CD57+ T cells in acquired aplastic anemia. Using genomic DNA as the template, TCR beta VDJ and CDR3 profiling was carried out. TCRdb re-called the reads through MiXCR, storing one row per CDR3 protein. This table holds approximately 190,000 distinct CDR3 sequences, around three fifths found once. Material for sequencing was sorted CD4+, CD8+, or CD8+CD57+ T cells (not recorded which) from PBMCs. The source is a human donor with severe aplastic anemia or a healthy control (not recorded which).

This chain uses TRBV2 with TRBJ1-6; 7 bases line up with TRBD1. The CDR3 has 14 amino acids. Trimming removed 5 bases from V and 7 bases from J; junction bases left unmatched: 5. Germline CDR1 SNHLY, CDR2 FYNNEI. The CDR3 spells CASSPETGNSPLHF. CDR3 in DNA: TGTGCCAGCAGTCCGGAGACAGGGAATTCACCCCTCCACTTT.

This clonotype was counted a single time. The chain carries TRBV12-3 or TRBV12-4 and TRBJ2-5, with D perhaps being TRBD1 or TRBD2 (5 bases each). V shed 3 bases and J shed 5 bases, with 10 bases lying between them. The CDR3 extends over 13 amino acids. CDR3 protein: CASSLIGTETQYF. The CDR3 bases are TGTGCCAGCAGTTTGATCGGGACGGAGACCCAGTACTTC.

The chain has TRBV10-3 and TRBJ1-4, with D uncertain. The germline V gene has CDR1 ENHRY and CDR2 SYGVKD. Trimming left V 0 bases short and J 8 bases short, with 4 bases between. This CDR3 has 12 amino acids. The CDR3 DNA reads TGTGCCATCAGTGAGTCGAAGGAAAAACTGTTTTTT. It specifies CAISESKEKLFF.

The rearrangement links TRBV7-8 to TRBJ1-5; D is unclear. There are 15 residues in the CDR3. The V gene's germline CDR1 is SGHVS and CDR2 FQNEAQ. The ends were cut back, 5 bases at V and 9 bases at J, with 20 bases in the middle. CDR3 region: CASSAPYLTEGPQHF. Here the CDR3 DNA reads TGTGCCAGCAGCGCCCCTTACTTAACGGAGGGGCCCCAGCATTTT.

V is TRBV7-3 and J is TRBJ2-1; the D gene is possibly TRBD1 (6 bases). CDR1 SGHTA and CDR2 FQGTGA come from the germline V gene. V was clipped by 2 bases and J by 2 bases, with 10 bases between them. The CDR3 spans 15 residues. For the CDR3, the DNA is TGTGCCAGCAGCTTACTCCCAGGGGCCTACAATGAGCAGTTCTTC. As protein: CASSLLPGAYNEQFF.